This T cell receptor (beta chain) was retrieved from a study of spatial heterogeneity in lung cancer (dated by TCRdb to between 2017 and 2020). For the wider study: More beta-chain than alpha-chain transcripts were consistently detected, likely reflecting higher beta-chain transcript abundance. In the raw uncorrected reads, each unique combination of TCR and UMI appeared more than ten times on average. Both alpha and beta chains were TCR-sequenced in samples taken at surgery, namely 220 tumor regions, 62 to 70 matched nontumor lung samples and a few dozen PBMC samples. Nonsynonymous mutation counts, determined by whole-exome sequencing of tumor tissue, were related to TCR repertoire features. The study quantitatively compared TCR alpha and beta repertoires across multiple tumor regions, matched nontumor lung and blood in non-small cell lung cancer. Broad study findings and their caveats: Additional single-cell paired TCR alpha and beta sequencing was considered necessary to confirm, at a functional level, the hypothesis that regional TCRs recognize regional mutations. Ubiquitous expanded tumor TCRs showed up in blood more often at tumor resection than at routine follow-up.

Ten or more counts support this clonotype. Its target antigen remains unknown. Base qualities are not at hand, and no much larger clone is one base apart. Libraries came from 5' RACE. TCRdb shows the sequencer as NextSeq 500. The TCR library protocol attached a unique molecular identifier to each TCR cDNA molecule to allow correction of PCR and sequencing errors. Regarding the original processing steps: TCR identification, UMI-based error correction and CDR3 extraction were all carried out with Decombinator tools. Expanded TCRs were defined as those above a frequency of 2 per 1,000, corresponding to the top 1% of the tumor frequency distribution. Each repertoire was subsampled 100 times to 5,000 TCRs, after which Renyi diversity was computed with the R vegan package. CDR3 similarity networks were built from amino acid triplet string-kernel similarity, connecting CDR3s with pairwise similarity above 0.82. Through fastp at Q25 and MiXCR, TCRdb rebuilt clones from the public reads, retaining in-frame beta chains. Here each entry gathers all rows of one CDR3 protein and keeps the most common genes and DNA. These V and J calls are TCRdb output, not the study's own analysis. This sample is represented by about 26,000 distinct CDR3 sequences; 10% to 15% of them were singletons. The ten largest account for around 23% of the sample.

The time point label of this sample denotes: sample taken at primary tumor resection. For TCR sequencing, whole RNA was extracted from tumor and nontumor lung tissue, or from cryopreserved PBMC samples, and no cell sorting was done. Samples were obtained from 70 to 85 patients with early-stage, untreated non-small cell lung cancer from the lung TRACERx cohort. Only patients for whom sufficient RNA was available from at least two tumor regions were selected for TCR sequencing. The source was PBMCs, collected at surgery. The clonotype comes from a female donor with early-stage non-small cell lung cancer.

The DNA reads TGTGCCAGCAGCCAGGGTCATGAGCAGTTCTTC. This gives the protein CASSQGHEQFF. The chain is assembled from TRBV3-1 and TRBJ2-1, with the identity of the D gene unclear. The CDR3 runs 11 residues from the cysteine to the phenylalanine. CDR3 DNA is the only sequence kept; it has 33 bases, read in frame from the first base. Taken from the germline V gene (reference sequence), the CDR1 and CDR2 loops are LGHDT and YNNKEL. Cut back by 3 bases and 8 bases, the V and J ends lie 5 bases apart.